This T cell receptor (beta chain) was sequenced in a study of post-analysis software for immune sequencing data. Overall study context: Patients with relapsing-remitting, secondary progressive and progressive-relapsing multiple sclerosis courses were all represented.

Study results and caveats: Significantly lower normalized Chao1 diversity was found in patients with multiple sclerosis relative to controls. Patients carried a handful of TRBV segments more frequently than controls did, and TRBV5-6, TRBV5-1 and TRBV20-1 were among them.

This clonotype was observed a handful of times. As yet, its antigen is unknown. The germline V and J ends were trimmed by 4 bases and 10 bases, with 15 bases remaining between them. Per the germline V gene, CDR1 is SGDLS and CDR2 is YYNGEE. This CDR3 spans 14 amino acids. The library was made from cDNA and included unique molecular identifiers. Each sample of about 0.9 to 11 million input T cells yielded about 500,000 cDNA molecules, so each molecule approximated one T cell. TCRdb itself ran the PCR reads through MiXCR, one entry per CDR3 protein. The table lists roughly 410,000 distinct CDR3 sequences, roughly 38% of them singletons.

The chain recombines TRBV9 with TRBJ1-6; maybe TRBD1 (6 bases). The clonotype comes from a girl between 5 and 17 years old with multiple sclerosis. Sample: blood. CDR3 coding DNA: TGTGCCAGCAGCTCCGGGGACACGATATCACCCCTCCACTTT. Its protein is CASSSGDTISPLHF.